The 13 T cell receptor beta chains below come from one sample, sequenced in a study of T cell responses to AZD1222 COVID-19 vaccine. Only in-frame clones appear in the TCRdb table, and some are missing; sequencing was by immunoSEQ multiplex PCR. The sample holds fewer than 150,000 clones, roughly 90% seen once. Sample: peripheral blood, taken 28 days after the second AZD1222 dose. These receptors were collected from an adult who received the AZD1222 COVID-19 vaccine.

The J gene is TRBJ1-1, the V gene TRBV5-1, with 9 nucleotides matching TRBD1. The CDR3 has 15 residues. CDR1 and CDR2 from the germline V gene are SGHRS and YFSETQ. V shed 5 bases and J 0 bases; nucleotides not matched to a gene: 5. This CDR3 reads CASRRTGEVNTEAFF. DNA for the CDR3: TGCGCCAGCAGACGGACAGGGGAGGTGAACACTGAAGCTTTCTTT.

The chain couples TRBV6-5 to TRBJ1-5; D gene ambiguous. Trimming took off 4 bases at V and 5 bases at J, with 9 bases between the two ends. In germline, CDR1 is MNHEY, CDR2 SVGAGI. This CDR3 is 13 amino acids long. The CDR3 spells CASSFSLYQPQHF. The DNA of the CDR3 is TGTGCCAGCAGTTTTAGTTTGTATCAGCCCCAGCATTTT.

This clone was recorded a few times. Other DNA sequences in the sample encode the same CDR3. The rearrangement uses TRBV19 and TRBJ1-1; tentative D call: TRBD1 (6 bases). V was cut by 2 bases and J by 5 bases, with 9 bases left in between. Germline-derived CDR1 and CDR2 are LNHDA and SQIVND (reference sequence). This CDR3 region has 13 residues. The CDR3 bases are TGTGCCAGTAGTATAACAGGGCGTACTGAAGCTTTCTTT. As protein: CASSITGRTEAFF.

This chain connects TRBV5-1 to TRBJ1-1; D is possibly TRBD1 (5 bases). Looked up from germline, CDR1 is SGHRS and CDR2 is YFSETQ. The CDR3 contains 16 residues. Deletions cut 3 bases from V and 6 bases from J, with 21 bases between. CDR3 sequence: CASSWGRGLREAEAFF. The CDR3, as DNA: TGCGCCAGCAGCTGGGGACGGGGACTTAGGGAGGCTGAAGCTTTCTTT.

This chain uses TRBV28 with TRBJ2-3; the match to TRBD1 covers 7 bases. With 6 bases clipped from V and 0 bases from J, the junction kept 9 bases outside the gene matches. The CDR3 sequence is 16 residues long. Germline V gene data show CDR1 as MDHEN and CDR2 as SYDVKM. The CDR3 loop is CASRQGDSTSTDTQYF. DNA of the CDR3: TGTGCCAGCAGACAAGGGGACAGCACTAGCACAGATACGCAGTATTTT. Full variable domain (missing parts from reference TRBV28 and TRBJ2-3): DVKVTQSSRYLVKRTGEKVFLECVQDMDHENMFWYRQDPGLGLRLIYFSYDVKMKEKGDIPEGYSVSREKKERFSLILESASTNQTSMYLCASRQGDSTSTDTQYFGPGTRLTVL.

The chain links TRBV11-3 to TRBJ2-5; 7 positions agree with TRBD2. The CDR3 runs 16 residues. Germline V CDR1 and CDR2: SGHNT, YENEEA. V lost 5 bases, J lost 2 bases, and 11 bases stayed unmatched. As DNA, the CDR3 is TGTGCCAGCAGCCCTCAGTGGGGGGGAGGTCAAGAGACCCAGTACTTC. It is translated as CASSPQWGGGQETQYF.

The genes are TRBV5-6 and TRBJ1-1; a weak D match, TRBD1 (6 bases). With 0 bases removed from V and 0 bases from J, the gap between germline ends came to 12 bases. The CDR3 runs 16 residues. Germline V gene data show CDR1 as SGHDT and CDR2 as YYEEEE. In DNA form, the CDR3 reads TGTGCCAGCAGCTTGGTTGGGACAACCATGAACACTGAAGCTTTCTTT. Translation: CASSLVGTTMNTEAFF.

V is TRBV10-1 and J is TRBJ1-2, with D unresolved. Germline values: CDR1 WNHNN, CDR2 SYGVQD (reference sequence). The CDR3 totals 13 residues. The ends were cut back, 11 bases at V and 6 bases at J, with 19 bases in the middle. The CDR3 DNA sequence: TGCGCCTCCCCCTTGGTTCTTTCGAATGGCTACACCTTC. Amino acid sequence: CASPLVLSNGYTF.

The rearrangement joins TRBV25-1 to TRBJ1-1, with a possible D match to TRBD1 (5 bases). From germline, CDR1 is MGHDK and CDR2 SYGVNS. There are 15 residues in the CDR3. Trimming shortened V by 1 base and J by 4 bases, and 13 bases separated the two germline ends. CDR3 in DNA: TGTGCCAGCAGTGAATCCGGGACCGTGAGCACTGAAGCTTTCTTT. Its protein is CASSESGTVSTEAFF.

This chain joins TRBV2 and TRBJ1-5, with D uncertain. V was trimmed by 7 bases and J by 4 bases, leaving 11 bases between them. The CDR3 consists of 13 residues. From germline, CDR1 is SNHLY and CDR2 FYNNEI. The CDR3 DNA reads TGTGCCAGCAATAATCAACTTAATCAGCCCCAGCATTTT. Translated: CASNNQLNQPQHF.

This clone was detected only once. The chain links TRBV5-1 to TRBJ2-1, with D possibly being TRBD1 (7 bases). The CDR3 contains 14 residues. V was trimmed by 4 bases and J by 8 bases, leaving 16 bases between them. The germline gives CDR1 SGHRS, CDR2 YFSETQ. The CDR3 here is CASSLNRGGDEQFF. The DNA of the CDR3 is TGCGCCAGCAGCCTAAACAGGGGAGGAGATGAGCAGTTCTTC.

This clone has just a few counts. The chain couples TRBV3-1 (or the pseudogene TRBV3-2) to TRBJ2-5; 10 bases match TRBD1. J lost 4 bases, V lost 4 bases, and 3 bases had no gene match. The CDR3 sequence is 14 residues long. Germline assignment: CDR1 LGHDT and CDR2 YNNKEL (reference sequence). Written as DNA, the CDR3 is TGTGCCAGCAGCCCCCGGGACAGGGGAGAGACCCAGTACTTC. Its translation: CASSPRDRGETQYF.

V gene TRBV27 combines with J gene TRBJ1-2; 11 bases align to TRBD1. The CDR3 length is 17 residues. V was pared by 2 bases and J by 2 bases, with 7 bases of the junction left unmatched. Per germline, CDR1 MNHEY and CDR2 SMNVEV (reference sequence). The CDR3 DNA is TGTGCCAGCAGTTTAAGCGGGACAGGGGGAGGGAACTATGGCTACACCTTC. This translates into CASSLSGTGGGNYGYTF.